A selection of T cell receptor beta chains follows, all from one sample in a study of regulatory T cells in long-lasting Graves disease. From the multiplex PCR reads, TCRdb called clonotypes with MiXCR, one entry per CDR3 protein. The sample records around 400,000 distinct CDR3 sequences, about 21% being singletons. Specimen: peripheral blood mononuclear cells (PBMCs), collected when the disease was refractory, from a patient treated with antithyroid drugs. These receptor sequences come from a female donor with Graves disease. Both conserved end residues are part of each CDR3. The D gene is left open where the match is weak. Clone size, where shown, is once, few, many, or a class for clones that have expanded.

j_call | clone_size | d_call | v_call | cdr3_nt | cdr3_aa
TRBJ2-2 | few | . | TRBV7-9 | TGTGCCAGCAGCTTAAGGATTTCTGGGGCCACCGGGGAGCTGTTTTTT | CASSLRISGATGELFF
TRBJ2-6 | many | TRBD2 | TRBV7-8 | TGTGCCAGCAGCAATCTAGCGGGAGGGCAGTCTGGGGCCAACGTCCTGACTTTC | CASSNLAGGQSGANVLTF
TRBJ2-7 | many | . | TRBV15 | TGTGCCACCAGCAGAGATCACGAGCAGTACTTC | CATSRDHEQYF
TRBJ1-1 | . | TRBD1 | TRBV7-2 | TGTGCCAGCAGCTTCTCCCGAAGGGACAGGGGGCCCGAGGGCACTGAAGCTTTCTTT | CASSFSRRDRGPEGTEAFF
TRBJ1-1 | many | TRBD1 | TRBV27 | TGTGCCAGCAGTCCTGACAGGGAGAACACTGAAGCTTTCTTT | CASSPDRENTEAFF
TRBJ1-4 | few | TRBD1 | TRBV30 | TGTGCCTGGAGTTCTCTAGGACAGGGGGGAACTAATGAAAAACTGTTTTTT | CAWSSLGQGGTNEKLFF
TRBJ1-4 | . | . | TRBV7-8 | TGTGCCAGCAGCCGTCGACAGGCCCGACACGCGAATGAAAAACTGTTTTTT | CASSRRQARHANEKLFF
TRBJ2-5 | . | TRBD2 | TRBV7-9 | TGTGCCAGCAGCTTATTTGCGGGGGGGTCGTACCAAGAGACCCAGTACTTC | CASSLFAGGSYQETQYF
TRBJ2-7 | few | TRBD2 | TRBV20-1 | TGCAGTGCCTCATACCCGGCGGGAGGGACCTACGAGCAGTACTTC | CSASYPAGGTYEQYF
TRBJ2-5 | many | . | TRBV11-2 | TGTGCCAGCAGCTTAGTACTACCAGAGACCCAGTACTTC | CASSLVLPETQYF
TRBJ2-5 | few | TRBD1 | TRBV5-4 | TGTGCCAGCACCTCATCCAGGGGGACCCAAGAGACCCAGTACTTC | CASTSSRGTQETQYF
TRBJ1-2 | many | . | TRBV28 | TGTGCCAGCAGTTTACCCTTTAACAGCCCTGGGGGCTACACCTTC | CASSLPFNSPGGYTF
TRBJ2-7 | many | . | TRBV11-3 | TGTGCCAGCAGCTTATCGGACAGAGCCTACGAGCAGTACTTC | CASSLSDRAYEQYF
TRBJ2-2 | many | TRBD2 | TRBV2 | TGTGCCAGCAGTGATAGGCTAGCGGGAGGAGCCGGGGAGCTGTTTTTT | CASSDRLAGGAGELFF
TRBJ2-2 | many | . | TRBV11-3 | TGTGCCAGCAGCTTAACGTGGGAGGCCAAGACCGGGGAGCTGTTTTTT | CASSLTWEAKTGELFF
TRBJ1-5 | few | . | TRBV7-8 | TGTGCCAGCAGCTTAGAACGGTTTAATAGCAATCAGCCCCAGCATTTT | CASSLERFNSNQPQHF
TRBJ2-7 | many | TRBD1 | TRBV12-3/TRBV12-4 | TGTACCAGCAGTTTATGGGGCGACAGGGGACGCGAGCAGTACTTC | CTSSLWGDRGREQYF
TRBJ1-5 | many | . | TRBV6-1 | TGTGCCAGCAGACGCCAACAGGGCTTTGGACAGCCCCAGCATTTT | CASRRQQGFGQPQHF
TRBJ2-1 | . | TRBD2 | TRBV5-6 | TGTGCCAGCAGCTTTAGGCTCCACGGGACTAGACAGTTCTTC | CASSFRLHGTRQFF
TRBJ1-2 | few | TRBD1 | TRBV30 | TGTGCCTGGAACACAATACAGGGGAGGTTAGACTATGGCTACACCTTC | CAWNTIQGRLDYGYTF
TRBJ1-2 | . | . | TRBV20-1 | TGCAGTGCCGACGCCGGGACCACAAGTGGCTACACCTTC | CSADAGTTSGYTF
TRBJ2-3 | . | . | TRBV28 | TGTGCCAGCACCTTTAATCGCGGAAGCACAGATACGCAGTATTTT | CASTFNRGSTDTQYF
TRBJ2-5 | many | . | TRBV30 | TGTGCCTGGAGTACACTTTGGGAGACCCAGTACTTC | CAWSTLWETQYF
TRBJ1-5 | many | TRBD1 | TRBV20-1 | TGCAGTGCTAGCGGACAGGGGCATCAGCCCCAGCATTTT | CSASGQGHQPQHF
TRBJ2-4 | once | . | TRBV11-2 | TGTGCCAGCAGCTTAGCGCAGGGATTCCTAGCCAAAAACATTCAGTACTTC | CASSLAQGFLAKNIQYF
TRBJ2-7 | many | TRBD2 | TRBV12-3/TRBV12-4 | TGTGCCAGCAGTTCTACGAGCAGCGGGAGCGAGCAGTACTTC | CASSSTSSGSEQYF
TRBJ2-5 | many | TRBD1 | TRBV15 | TGTGCCACCAGCAGAGGGGGGACAGGGGCGGAGACCCAGTACTTC | CATSRGGTGAETQYF
TRBJ1-4 | many | TRBD1 | TRBV5-1 | TGCGCCAGCAGCTACGGACAGGGGAGTTCAACTAATGAAAAACTGTTTTTT | CASSYGQGSSTNEKLFF
TRBJ2-7 | many | TRBD1 | TRBV6-1 | TGTGCCAGCAGGGGACAGGGGGCCTACGAGCAGTACTTC | CASRGQGAYEQYF
TRBJ2-5 | many | TRBD2 | TRBV12-3/TRBV12-4 | TGTGCCAGCAGTCCCCGGACTAGCGGATCAGAGACCCAGTACTTC | CASSPRTSGSETQYF